This TCR beta chain was recovered during a study of tumor-infiltrating lymphocytes in primary liver carcinoma. Study background: Patients, male and female, were 30 to 69 years old.

Starting from 500 ng of total RNA, TCR beta cDNA was produced with a primer in the constant region. Three nested multiplex PCR rounds, a slightly modified ARM-PCR, produced the libraries for TCR beta. TRBV1-TRBV30 forward primers paired with a C-beta reverse primer drove the first two PCR rounds, around 9 cycles each. MiXCR, run by TCRdb on the multiplex PCR reads, gives a single entry per CDR3 protein. The sample has around 330,000 distinct CDR3 sequences, about 62% seen once. Overall study results and limits: Against blood, tumors held a significantly higher top-250-clone fraction (p = 0.039).

Unsorted whole blood yielded the blood RNA, and germline DNA was also extracted. Germline V CDR1 and CDR2: LGHNA, YNFKEQ. The CDR3 totals 14 residues. A remark on this clonotype: What it binds is unknown.

This clonotype was obtained from a man in his forties with primary liver carcinoma and hepatitis B virus infection. The sequenced sample was peripheral blood. This sequence joins TRBV4-2 and TRBJ1-5, with D possibly TRBD1 on 6 matching bases. The J call may be faulty, since TRBJ2-3 better matches the DNA end. CDR3 sequence: CASSHTGTNHPQYF. In DNA, the CDR3 is TGTGCCAGCAGCCATACAGGGACAAATCATCCCCAGTATTTT.